A single sample gave rise to the 11 T cell receptor beta chains below, sequenced in a study of shared clonotypes between healthy human individuals. The repertoire was sequenced with immunoSEQ multiplex PCR; TCRdb's copy has only in-frame clones and lacks some. Of fewer than 850,000 clones in the sample, around 91% are singletons; the top ten hold 30% to 35%. The sample was memory CD8+ T cells from PBMCs. Subset here: CD45RO+ cells pooled with CCR7-negative TemRA cells. The receptors here all came from a man aged 18-30 years in good health. Some clones in this sample may be carry-over from other donors' samples.

This chain joins TRBV4-2 and TRBJ2-7; 13 nucleotides agree with TRBD2. V shed 0 bases, J shed 7 bases, and the junction held 3 bases outside the gene matches. Germline assignment: CDR1 LGHNA and CDR2 YNFKEQ. The CDR3 consists of 15 residues. In DNA form, the CDR3 reads TGTGCCAGCAGCCAAGAGCCGGGACTAGCGGGGGAGCAGTACTTC. It encodes CASSQEPGLAGEQYF.

CDR3 in DNA: TGTGCCAGCAGCTCGATTCAGGGTGACGGCTACACCTTC. Translating gives CASSSIQGDGYTF. The chain employs TRBV7-6 and TRBJ1-2; D is perhaps TRBD1 (5 bases). V lost 4 bases to trimming and J lost 8 bases, with 14 bases between them. From germline, CDR1 is SGHVS and CDR2 FNYEAQ. This CDR3 is 13 amino acids long.

The rearrangement uses TRBV6-6 and TRBJ1-2; D perhaps matches TRBD1 (5 bases). Trimming cost V 5 bases and J 1 base, with 11 bases left between them. Germline values: CDR1 MNHNY, CDR2 SVGAGI (reference sequence). The CDR3 covers 14 residues. The CDR3 DNA reads TGTGCCAGCAGTCCAGGGTTCGGTAACTATGGCTACACCTTC. This codes for CASSPGFGNYGYTF.

The chain carries TRBV6-5 and TRBJ2-7, with D perhaps assigned TRBD1 or TRBD2 (5 bases each). Germline CDR1 is MNHEY and CDR2 is SVGAGI. V was shortened by 3 bases and J by 3 bases, with 15 bases between the two germline ends. CDR3 size: 15 residues. CDR3 in DNA: TGTGCCAGCAGTTATCTCCAGAGGGGTGGCTACGAGCAGTACTTC. Translating it yields CASSYLQRGGYEQYF.

Remarks on this clone: This sample includes further DNA sequences coding for the same CDR3. The chain recombines TRBV29-1 with TRBJ2-7; unclear D gene. Looked up from germline, CDR1 is SQVTM and CDR2 is ANQGSEA. The CDR3 runs 13 residues. V lost 0 bases to trimming and J lost 1 base, with 7 bases between them. CDR3: CSVEDRVSYEQYF. CDR3 DNA sequence: TGCAGCGTTGAAGATCGGGTATCCTACGAGCAGTACTTC.

The V call is TRBV9, the J call TRBJ2-7; 9 positions match TRBD2. CDR3 length: 16 residues. Unmatched junction bases numbered 11, after V lost 3 bases and J lost 4 bases. Germline V gene sequence: CDR1 SGDLS, CDR2 YYNGEE. The chain's CDR3 is CASSAGGREGRYEQYF. The CDR3 DNA reads as TGTGCCAGCAGCGCTGGAGGGCGGGAGGGCCGGTACGAGCAGTACTTC.

The V call is TRBV4-1, the J call TRBJ2-3; D gene unclear. V was clipped by 2 bases and J by 0 bases, with 12 bases between them. This CDR3 has 16 residues. CDR1 is MGHRA and CDR2 is YSYEKL in the germline V gene. The CDR3 protein is CASSQYGRTSTDTQYF. The CDR3 DNA reads TGCGCCAGCAGCCAATATGGCAGAACTAGCACAGATACGCAGTATTTT.

The chain has TRBV9 and TRBJ2-2, with 9 nucleotides matching TRBD2. The V gene end was trimmed by 3 bases and the J gene end by 5 bases; junction bases not matched to a gene: 11. The V gene's germline CDR1 is SGDLS and CDR2 YYNGEE. The CDR3 totals 17 residues. The CDR3 is CASSAAPGLALTGELFF. The DNA for the CDR3 is TGTGCCAGCAGCGCGGCCCCCGGACTAGCGTTAACCGGGGAGCTGTTTTTT.

The chain is built from TRBV7-9 and TRBJ2-2; 9 nucleotides align to TRBD2. Germline V gene lookup returns CDR1 SEHNR and CDR2 FQNEAQ (reference sequence). The V gene end was trimmed by 1 base and the J gene end by 1 base; junction bases not matched to a gene: 1. The CDR3 consists of 16 residues. Here the CDR3 DNA reads TGTGCCAGCAGCTTAGAAGCGGGAGGGAACACCGGGGAGCTGTTTTTT. Protein sequence: CASSLEAGGNTGELFF.

The chain joins TRBV9 to TRBJ1-3, with D maybe TRBD1 (5 bases). From germline, CDR1 is SGDLS and CDR2 YYNGEE. The CDR3 length is 16 residues. V was shortened by 1 base and J by 0 bases, with 11 bases between the two germline ends. CDR3 sequence (DNA): TGTGCCAGCAGCGTAATCCCGGACAACTCTGGAAACACCATATATTTT. It yields the protein CASSVIPDNSGNTIYF.

The J gene is TRBJ2-1, the V gene TRBV9, with 8 positions matching TRBD1. The CDR3 runs to 14 residues. The germline V gene encodes CDR1 SGDLS and CDR2 YYNGEE. Germline trimming cut 3 bases from V and 3 bases from J; bases unmatched to any gene: 2. The CDR3 sequence: CASSDGQGYNEQFF. DNA of the CDR3: TGTGCCAGCAGCGACGGACAGGGCTACAATGAGCAGTTCTTC.